This passage covers 29 T cell receptor beta chains from one sample sequenced in a study of T-cell reconstitution after alpha-beta-depleted transplantation in children. Preparation of the TCRbeta library was carried out with unique molecular identifiers. TCRdb processed the PCR reads anew with MiXCR; each CDR3 protein has one entry. In the table there are about 420,000 distinct CDR3 sequences, 15% to 20% of which are singletons. The material sequenced was PBMCs, mostly from graft donor cells, taken 360 days after TCRalphabeta/CD19-depleted stem cell transplant. All receptors derive from a boy younger than two who had a stem cell transplant for Wiskott-Aldrich syndrome, so the T cells may come from the graft donor.

There are a few counts of this clonotype. The chain has TRBV25-1 and TRBJ1-3; D gene unclear. Trimming left V 4 bases short and J 0 bases short, with 16 bases between. CDR1 is MGHDK and CDR2 is SYGVNS in the germline V gene. The CDR3 contains 17 residues. Written as DNA, the CDR3 is TGTGCCAGCAGTGGACCGGGAGGCCCCAGCTCTGGAAACACCATATATTTT. It is translated as CASSGPGGPSSGNTIYF.

The chain is built from TRBV12-3 or TRBV12-4 and TRBJ2-6, with 10 bases fitting TRBD1. The CDR3 is 17 residues long. With 2 bases clipped from V and 4 bases from J, the junction kept 5 bases outside the gene matches. Here the CDR3 DNA reads TGTGCCAGCAGTTTAACCGGGACAGGGGCCGGGGCCAACGTCCTGACTTTC. Residues: CASSLTGTGAGANVLTF.

This clonotype has ten or more counts. This chain joins TRBV5-1 and TRBJ1-1; D possibly corresponds to TRBD1 (5 bases). The germline gives CDR1 SGHRS, CDR2 YFSETQ. CDR3 size: 15 residues. The germline V and J ends were trimmed by 1 base and 0 bases, with 10 bases remaining between them. The CDR3 region is CASSLMGRLNTEAFF. The CDR3 nucleotides read TGCGCCAGCAGCTTGATGGGACGGTTGAACACTGAAGCTTTCTTT.

This clonotype came up a few times. Compared with germline, one end of the junction differs, possibly owing to a read error. The chain combines TRBV28 with TRBJ2-1; 8 nucleotides agree with TRBD1. Germline loops: CDR1 MDHEN, CDR2 SYDVKM. The CDR3 consists of 19 residues. The CDR3 DNA reads as TGTGCCAGCAGTTTATTTAGGGTCAAGACAGGGACAGGCTACAGTGAGCAGTTCTTC. This sequence encodes CASSLFRVKTGTGYSEQFF.

This clonotype occurred a few times. The CDR3 DNA reads TGTGCCAGCATCTTTGGACGGGACTATGGCTACACCTTC. Protein sequence: CASIFGRDYGYTF. The chain couples TRBV6-6 to TRBJ1-2; the D is unclear. There are 13 residues in the CDR3. Trimming removed 7 bases from V and 3 bases from J, with 12 bases in between. Germline-derived CDR1 and CDR2 are MNHNY and SVGAGI (reference sequence).

The V call is TRBV7-2, the J call TRBJ1-2; TRBD1 agrees at 9 bases. Per the germline V gene, CDR1 is SGHTA and CDR2 is FQGNSA. V trimming: 2 bases; J trimming: 5 bases; junction bases outside the gene matches: 6. CDR3 length: 15 amino acids. Here the CDR3 DNA reads TGTGCCAGCAGCTTACACAGGGGGCGGGGGTATGGCTACACCTTC. As protein: CASSLHRGRGYGYTF.

This chain joins TRBV27 and TRBJ2-7; D ambiguous. The germline V gene encodes CDR1 MNHEY and CDR2 SMNVEV (reference sequence). CDR3 length equals 14 residues. Between the trimmed V and J ends, which lost 6 bases and 0 bases, there was a span of 12 bases. The CDR3 DNA sequence: TGTGCCAGCAGAACGTCGCTCAGCTCCTACGAGCAGTACTTC. This encodes CASRTSLSSYEQYF.

The rearrangement uses TRBV7-9 and TRBJ2-7; D remains unclear. V was shortened by 2 bases and J by 2 bases, with 19 bases between the two germline ends. The CDR3 is 17 amino acids. Per the germline V gene, CDR1 is SEHNR and CDR2 is FQNEAQ (reference sequence). DNA of the CDR3: TGTGCCAGCAGCTTAAAGGGATCGGCGAGGTGGCCCTACGAGCAGTACTTC. Its translation: CASSLKGSARWPYEQYF.

The gene calls are TRBV4-3 and TRBJ2-3, with D unclear. This CDR3 has 15 amino acids. Trimming removed 4 bases at V and 2 bases at J, with 13 bases between. CDR1 is LGHNA, CDR2 YSLEER, per germline. The CDR3 coding sequence is TGCGCCAGCAGCCCGCTCGACCGAGCCACAGATACGCAGTATTTT. This gives the protein CASSPLDRATDTQYF.

The chain combines TRBV29-1 with TRBJ2-7, with D hard to call. CDR1 SQVTM and CDR2 ANQGSEA come from the germline V gene. V was clipped by 4 bases and J by 6 bases, with 28 bases between them. The CDR3 loop spans 17 amino acids. The CDR3 nucleotides read TGCAGCGTTGGAAAAAAGGTGGGGAAGGAGACCCTTAGCGAGCAGTACTTC. The encoded protein is CSVGKKVGKETLSEQYF.

The chain recombines TRBV20-1 with TRBJ1-5; D is undetermined. Germline lookup yields CDR1 DFQATT and CDR2 SNEGSKA (reference sequence). The CDR3 is 14 residues long. V was clipped by 2 bases and J by 6 bases, with 14 bases between them. CDR3 in amino acids: CSARPGSGIQPQHF. The CDR3 DNA sequence: TGCAGTGCTAGACCAGGTAGTGGGATTCAGCCCCAGCATTTT.

This chain uses TRBV2 with TRBJ2-2; D gene uncertain. The CDR3 covers 14 residues. Trimming cost V 6 bases and J 7 bases, with 15 bases left between them. Germline values: CDR1 SNHLY, CDR2 FYNNEI. The CDR3 DNA sequence: TGTGCCAGCAGCCCGCTCTCTTCGGGCGGGGAGCTGTTTTTT. It translates to CASSPLSSGGELFF.

The CDR3 coding sequence is TGTGCCAGCAGTCCGACTAGCGGGGGTGTAAATACGCAGTATTTT. This sequence encodes CASSPTSGGVNTQYF. The chain recombines TRBV6-1 with TRBJ2-3, with 12 bases aligning to TRBD2. The V gene's germline CDR1 is MNHNS and CDR2 SASEGT. J lost 7 bases, V lost 5 bases, and 7 bases had no gene match. This CDR3 is 15 amino acids long.

The gene calls are TRBV15 and TRBJ2-5; 8 bases agree with TRBD2. CDR1 is LNHNV and CDR2 is YYDKDF in the germline V gene (reference sequence). With V trimmed by 3 bases and J by 3 bases, 9 bases remained unmatched. This CDR3 spans 16 amino acids. CDR3 bases: TGTGCCACCAGCAGGGCCGGGACTAGGGAGGAAGAGACCCAGTACTTC. Amino acid sequence: CATSRAGTREEETQYF.

This clonotype was observed a handful of times. The gene calls are TRBV3-1 and TRBJ1-4, with D maybe TRBD1 (5 bases). V lost 7 bases and J 10 bases, leaving 19 bases between the germline ends. The V gene's germline CDR1 is LGHDT and CDR2 YNNKEL (reference sequence). CDR3 length: 14 residues. The CDR3 protein is CASTTGRPPGKLFF. The CDR3 region has the DNA TGTGCCAGCACCACGGGACGGCCGCCAGGAAAACTGTTTTTT.

The chain combines TRBV28 with TRBJ1-1, with D perhaps matching TRBD1 (5 bases). CDR3 length equals 14 residues. From germline, CDR1 is MDHEN and CDR2 SYDVKM. V shed 6 bases and J shed 0 bases, with 11 bases lying between them. The CDR3 loop reads CASRGTVMNTEAFF. The CDR3 DNA reads as TGTGCCAGCAGGGGGACGGTAATGAACACTGAAGCTTTCTTT.

The V call is TRBV10-3, the J call TRBJ2-5; D is undetermined. Per germline, CDR1 ENHRY and CDR2 SYGVKD. V was shortened by 9 bases and J by 0 bases, with 5 bases between the two germline ends. This CDR3 is built from 11 residues. The CDR3 spells CAISNQETQYF. The CDR3 nucleotides are TGTGCCATATCAAACCAAGAGACCCAGTACTTC.

This clonotype was counted only a few times. This sequence joins TRBV5-1 and TRBJ2-1; no clear D gene. CDR1 and CDR2 from the germline V gene are SGHRS and YFSETQ. This CDR3 region has 14 residues. Trimming pared 0 bases from V and 3 bases from J, leaving 7 bases between. The DNA of the CDR3 is TGCGCCAGCAGCTTGGTCTCCGACTACAATGAGCAGTTCTTC. Its protein is CASSLVSDYNEQFF.

This clonotype has a handful of counts. The rearrangement uses TRBV15 and TRBJ1-5, with no clear D. Germline CDR1 LNHNV, CDR2 YYDKDF (reference sequence). This CDR3 region has 16 residues. V lost 0 bases and J lost 6, with 15 bases in between. In DNA form, the CDR3 reads TGTGCCACCAGCAGAGACCGAGGAGGGCGGGGTCAGCCCCAGCATTTT. Its protein product is CATSRDRGGRGQPQHF. The full variable domain, completed using reference TRBV15 and TRBJ1-5, is DAMVIQNPRYQVTQFGKPVTLSCSQTLNHNVMYWYQQKSSQAPKLLFHYYDKDFNNEADTPDNFQSRRPNTSFCFLDIRSPGLGDTAMYLCATSRDRGGRGQPQHFGDGTRLSIL.

The genes are TRBV12-3 or TRBV12-4 and TRBJ2-7, with 9 positions matching TRBD2. The V segment lost 6 bases and the J segment 0 bases; nucleotides outside the gene matches: 3. This CDR3 comprises 14 residues. The CDR3 bases are TGTGCCAGCAGCCCGACTAGCGGCTCCTACGAGCAGTACTTC. Its translation is CASSPTSGSYEQYF.

The V and J genes are TRBV20-1 and TRBJ2-7; 9 bases fit TRBD2. The CDR3 length is 13 residues. CDR1 and CDR2 (germline): DFQATT, SNEGSKA (reference sequence). The V segment lost 4 bases and the J segment 2 bases; nucleotides outside the gene matches: 3. CDR3 sequence: CSATLAGPYEQYF. DNA of the CDR3: TGCAGTGCTACTCTAGCGGGACCCTACGAGCAGTACTTC.

In its sample, this clonotype was seen a few times. The V and J genes are TRBV6-5 and TRBJ1-2; no clear D gene. This CDR3 spans 15 amino acids. The germline gives CDR1 MNHEY, CDR2 SVGAGI. V was shortened by 2 bases and J by 0 bases, with 10 bases between the two germline ends. CDR3 loop: CASSYHKQSNYGYTF. CDR3 DNA: TGTGCCAGCAGTTACCACAAACAGTCTAACTATGGCTACACCTTC.

V usage is TRBV4-3 and J usage is TRBJ2-7; D unresolved. V dropped 0 bases and J dropped 2 bases, with 11 bases sitting between them. CDR3 length: 15 residues. The germline V gene encodes CDR1 LGHNA and CDR2 YSLEER. DNA for the CDR3: TGCGCCAGCAGCCAAGACGTCATCTCACCCTACGAGCAGTACTTC. Translated: CASSQDVISPYEQYF.

V and J are TRBV4-2 and TRBJ2-3, with TRBD2 as a possible D gene (5 bases). Germline V gives CDR1 LGHNA, CDR2 YNFKEQ. The length of the CDR3 is 16 residues. Trimming cost V 0 bases and J 1 base, with 11 bases left between them. The CDR3 protein is CASSQDVARGTDTQYF. The CDR3 DNA reads TGTGCCAGCAGCCAAGATGTTGCGCGGGGCACAGATACGCAGTATTTT.

The chain combines TRBV6-5 with TRBJ2-2; perhaps D is TRBD1 or TRBD2 (5 bases each). CDR3 length: 17 residues. The V end was cut by 0 bases, the J end by 6 bases, with 17 bases between. Germline values: CDR1 MNHEY, CDR2 SVGAGI. The CDR3 region is CASSYSAGTSFAGELFF. CDR3 DNA sequence: TGTGCCAGCAGTTACTCGGCAGGGACGAGCTTCGCCGGGGAGCTGTTTTTT.

CDR3 DNA sequence: TGCAGCGTTGAAGATGGCAGGGGAGGCACCGGGGAGCTGTTTTTT. It specifies CSVEDGRGGTGELFF. The chain combines TRBV29-1 with TRBJ2-2; D possibly matches TRBD1 or TRBD2 (6 bases each). Trimming shortened V by 0 bases and J by 4 bases, and 12 bases separated the two germline ends. Germline V gene sequence: CDR1 SQVTM, CDR2 ANQGSEA. The CDR3 sequence is 15 residues long.

This clonotype showed up just a few times. The chain couples TRBV3-1 to TRBJ1-5; D might be TRBD1 (5 bases). Trimming left V 3 bases short and J 2 bases short, with 14 bases between. The CDR3 spans 16 residues. CDR1 is LGHDT and CDR2 is YNNKEL in the germline V gene (reference sequence). DNA of the CDR3: TGTGCCAGCAGCCACTCGACAGTGGTTGGCAATCAGCCCCAGCATTTT. Translation: CASSHSTVVGNQPQHF. Together with reference TRBV3-1 and TRBJ1-5, the CDR3 gives the full variable domain: DTAVSQTPKYLVTQMGNDKSIKCEQNLGHDTMYWYKQDSKKFLKIMFSYNNKELIINETVPNRFSPKSPDKAHLNLHINSLELGDSAVYFCASSHSTVVGNQPQHFGDGTRLSIL.

The rearrangement uses TRBV12-3 or TRBV12-4 and TRBJ2-4, with D perhaps TRBD1 (6 bases). The CDR3 spans 12 residues. The V end lost 3 bases, the J end lost 11 bases, and 11 bases lay between the germline ends. The CDR3 sequence: CASSFSPGVQYF. The CDR3 coding sequence is TGTGCCAGCAGTTTTAGTCCAGGGGTTCAGTACTTC.

This clonotype was seen more than once but under ten times. The chain is built from TRBV20-1 and TRBJ1-2, with a tentative D call TRBD1 (6 bases). Between the trimmed V and J ends, which lost 3 bases and 8 bases, there was a span of 19 bases. The CDR3 runs 14 residues. Germline V gene sequence: CDR1 DFQATT, CDR2 SNEGSKA (reference sequence). In DNA form, the CDR3 reads TGCAGTGCTAGCCCGACAGGTACCGATCGAGGCTACACCTTC. Translation: CSASPTGTDRGYTF.